Listed here are 5 T cell receptor beta chains from one sample, sequenced in a study of OX40 agonist ivuxolimab in advanced cancers. Sequenced by immunoSEQ multiplex PCR; TCRdb stores in-frame clones only, minus some. This table has under 55,000 clones, roughly four fifths appearing once. Sequences were derived from CD4+ or CD8+ T cells sorted from blood, sampled in a trial of the OX40 agonist ivuxolimab. Receptors were obtained from an adult with an advanced solid tumor such as melanoma, head and neck, liver or kidney cancer.

This clone was seen a few times. The chain uses TRBV9 and TRBJ2-1; D gene unclear. Germline V gene data show CDR1 as SGDLS and CDR2 as YYNGEE. Deletions cut 0 bases from V and 7 bases from J, with 8 bases between. The CDR3 has 13 residues. CDR3 protein: CASSVGADNEQFF. CDR3 sequence (DNA): TGTGCCAGCAGCGTAGGGGCGGATAATGAGCAGTTCTTC. Full variable domain (remainder filled in from reference TRBV9 and TRBJ2-1): DSGVTQTPKHLITATGQRVTLRCSPRSGDLSVYWYQQSLDQGLQFLIQYYNGEERAKGNILERFSAQQFPDLHSELNLSSLELGDSALYFCASSVGADNEQFFGPGTRLTVL.

The V and J genes are TRBV30 and TRBJ2-6, with D uncertain. Germline V gene lookup returns CDR1 GTSNPN and CDR2 SVGIG (reference sequence). Trimming took off 3 bases at V and 0 bases at J, with 9 bases between the two ends. This CDR3 contains 15 residues. CDR3 in DNA: TGTGCCTGGAGGCCCGGGTTCTCTGGGGCCAACGTCCTGACTTTC. Translation gives CAWRPGFSGANVLTF.

This clone was seen more than once but under ten times. V gene TRBV7-8 combines with J gene TRBJ1-2; no clear D. V was pared by 1 base and J by 4 bases, with 7 bases between. Germline CDR1 is SGHVS and CDR2 is FQNEAQ. The CDR3 is 13 amino acids. In DNA form, the CDR3 reads TGTGCCAGCAGCTTAGAGTCCGCCTATGGCTACACCTTC. This translates into CASSLESAYGYTF.

The chain employs TRBV23-1 and TRBJ1-5; no firm D call. TRBV23-1 is noted as an ORF with a role that remains uncertain. The CDR3 spans 11 residues. Trimming took off 2 bases at V and 6 bases at J, with 2 bases between the two ends. The CDR3 DNA follows: TGCGCCAGCAGTCAAAGTCAGCCCCAGCATTTT. Its protein product is CASSQSQPQHF.

The chain combines TRBV5-6 with TRBJ2-1; TRBD1 matches 7 bases. In germline, CDR1 is SGHDT, CDR2 YYEEEE. The CDR3 contains 15 residues. V shed 2 bases and J 8 bases; nucleotides not matched to a gene: 10. Written as DNA, the CDR3 is TGTGCCAGCAGCTTACGGGGACAGCTGCGAGATGAGCAGTTCTTC. This sequence encodes CASSLRGQLRDEQFF.